A single sample gave rise to the 11 T cell receptor beta chains below, sequenced in a study of blood T cell repertoires in COVID-19 (dated by TCRdb to about 2020). Library construction relied on the immunoSEQ multiplex PCR assay. TCRdb took this table from immuneACCESS and kept in-frame rearrangements with V and J called. Such tables lack part of the clones; where checked against another copy, unresolved V genes explain under half of the gap, and the rest is unexplained. A total of roughly 130,000 clones appear in this sample, under 90% of them only once. The ten largest clones add up to about 4.2% of the sample. Sample: peripheral blood. These receptors came from a woman in her 70s with acute or convalescent COVID-19.

The chain uses TRBV18 and TRBJ1-2; 12 positions agree with TRBD1. CDR3 length: 17 amino acids. V gave up 3 bases and J gave up 8 bases; unmatched junction bases: 13. The germline CDR1 and CDR2 sequences are KGHSH and LQKENI. Here the CDR3 DNA reads TGTGCCAGCTCACCCATGGGACAGGGGGCGAAGGGAGGGGGCTACACCTTC. It codes for CASSPMGQGAKGGGYTF.

The count of this clone is one. The chain has TRBV3-1 (or the pseudogene TRBV3-2) and TRBJ2-5, with TRBD2 matching 8 bases. V was pared by 2 bases and J by 7 bases, with 6 bases of the junction left unmatched. CDR1 and CDR2 (germline): LGHDT, YNNKEL (reference sequence). The CDR3 loop spans 14 amino acids. CDR3 coding DNA: TGTGCCAGCAGCCAACCGGGGGGGGCCGGGACCCAGTACTTC. Its protein product is CASSQPGGAGTQYF.

V and J are TRBV6-5 and TRBJ1-2; a possible D gene is TRBD1 (6 bases). This CDR3 is 15 amino acids long. Trimming stripped 5 bases from V and 8 bases from J, with 21 bases between. Germline V CDR1 and CDR2: MNHEY, SVGAGI. This chain's CDR3 is CASSKNGGRVRGYTF. The DNA of the CDR3 is TGTGCCAGCAGTAAAAACGGGGGGCGGGTGCGAGGCTACACCTTC.

The V gene is TRBV2, the J gene TRBJ2-3; 8 nucleotides agree with TRBD2. J gave up 1 base and V 7 bases, and 7 bases lay outside the gene matches. The germline gives CDR1 SNHLY, CDR2 FYNNEI. CDR3 length equals 15 residues. CDR3 loop: CASIRRRGGTDTQYF. The CDR3 nucleotides are TGTGCCAGCATCAGGAGGCGGGGGGGCACAGATACGCAGTATTTT.

This clone occurred once. V and J are TRBV7-9 and TRBJ2-1; 16 nucleotides line up with TRBD2. After removal of 4 bases from V and 6 bases from J, the junction contained 3 bases not matched to a gene. Germline values: CDR1 SEHNR, CDR2 FQNEAQ (reference sequence). This CDR3 comprises 16 residues. The CDR3 here is CASSSGLAGGRNEQFF. As DNA, the CDR3 is TGTGCCAGCAGCTCGGGACTAGCGGGGGGGCGCAATGAGCAGTTCTTC.

The chain couples TRBV5-4 to TRBJ1-6; 7 bases align to TRBD1. Germline V CDR1 and CDR2: SGHNT, YYREEE (reference sequence). The CDR3 length is 13 residues. With V trimmed by 4 bases and J by 10 bases, 5 bases remained unmatched. The CDR3 here is CASSTDRVSPLHF. For the CDR3, the DNA is TGTGCCAGCAGCACCGACAGGGTCTCACCCCTCCACTTT.

A single count supports this clone. The rearrangement joins TRBV6-4 to TRBJ2-5; TRBD1 matches 11 bases. The junction had 6 bases not matched to a gene; V was cut back by 5 bases and J by 4 bases. CDR1 and CDR2 (germline): MRHNA, SNTAGT. The CDR3 runs 15 residues. CDR3 sequence: CASSPGQGAGETQYF. The DNA of the CDR3 is TGTGCCAGCAGTCCAGGACAGGGGGCAGGAGAGACCCAGTACTTC.

This chain links TRBV6-5 with TRBJ2-7; D is uncertain. V was pared by 9 bases and J by 2 bases, with 11 bases between. This CDR3 has 12 amino acids. Germline assignment: CDR1 MNHEY and CDR2 SVGAGI. The CDR3 nucleotides are TGTGCCAGTCACGCCCAGACCTACGAGCAGTACTTC. It translates to CASHAQTYEQYF.

This sequence joins TRBV6-5 and TRBJ2-7; 7 positions match TRBD2. This CDR3 region has 12 residues. V lost 7 bases, J lost 4 bases, and 4 bases stayed unmatched. Germline CDR1 MNHEY, CDR2 SVGAGI. In nucleotides, the CDR3 is TGTGCCAGCACCTTGGGGGGGTACGAGCAGTACTTC. It translates to CASTLGGYEQYF.

The chain is built from TRBV5-5 and TRBJ1-4; 7 nucleotides line up with TRBD1. In germline, CDR1 is SGHKS, CDR2 YYEKEE (reference sequence). The CDR3 runs 16 residues. Trimming took 0 bases from V and 4 from J; bases not matched to a gene: 6. CDR3 sequence reads: CASSLGGTDVNEKLFF. The CDR3 DNA is TGTGCCAGCAGCTTGGGAGGGACAGACGTTAATGAAAAACTGTTTTTT.

Worth noting for this clone: In the same sample, other DNA sequences code for this CDR3. The J gene is TRBJ2-5, the V gene TRBV5-4; tentative D call: TRBD2 (5 bases). The CDR3 is 13 amino acids. The germline V gene has CDR1 SGHNT and CDR2 YYREEE (reference sequence). V was shortened by 4 bases and J by 5 bases, with 12 bases between the two germline ends. As DNA, the CDR3 is TGTGCCAGCAGCCTGGAGAGGGAGGAGACCCAGTACTTC. Translation gives CASSLEREETQYF. Supplemented by reference TRBV5-4 and TRBJ2-5, the full variable domain reads ETGVTQSPTHLIKTRGQQVTLRCSSQSGHNTVSWYQQALGQGPQFIFQYYREEENGRGNFPPRFSGLQFPNYSSELNVNALELDDSALYLCASSLEREETQYFGPGTRLLVL.